The clone carrying this T cell receptor (beta chain) was observed a handful of times. The data stem from a study of response to subunit inactivated influenza vaccine. TCRdb re-analysed the RT-PCR reads in MiXCR, keeping a single row per CDR3 protein. The table has roughly 540,000 distinct CDR3 sequences, approximately 20% seen once. The CDR3 sequence is 15 residues long. Germline CDR1 SGHRS, CDR2 YFSETQ. V lost 0 bases and J lost 5, with 15 bases in between. This same sample was also taken into another study, of T cells expressing NK-cell markers. Per that study: TCR beta cDNA was made by 5'RACE template switching with UMIs. In sorted CD3+CD56+NKG2C+, CD3+CD56+NKG2C- and CD3+CD56-NKG2C+ T cells, TCR beta repertoires were obtained. Expanded NKG2C+ T cell clones had unclear HCMV specificity.

The receptor was derived from a man in his forties or fifties who received an inactivated influenza vaccine. The chain is built from TRBV5-1 and TRBJ2-7; unclear D gene. The sequencing here drew on CD4+ T cells sorted from PBMCs, taken about 12 days after vaccination. The CDR3 DNA sequence: TGCGCCAGCAGCTTGGAGTTCACGGTTTCGGACGAGCAGTACTTC. Its protein is CASSLEFTVSDEQYF. Full variable domain (remainder filled in from reference TRBV5-1 and TRBJ2-7): KAGVTQTPRYLIKTRGQQVTLSCSPISGHRSVSWYQQTPGQGLQFLFEYFSETQRNKGNFPGRFSGRQFSNSRSEMNVSTLELGDSALYLCASSLEFTVSDEQYFGPGTRLTVT.